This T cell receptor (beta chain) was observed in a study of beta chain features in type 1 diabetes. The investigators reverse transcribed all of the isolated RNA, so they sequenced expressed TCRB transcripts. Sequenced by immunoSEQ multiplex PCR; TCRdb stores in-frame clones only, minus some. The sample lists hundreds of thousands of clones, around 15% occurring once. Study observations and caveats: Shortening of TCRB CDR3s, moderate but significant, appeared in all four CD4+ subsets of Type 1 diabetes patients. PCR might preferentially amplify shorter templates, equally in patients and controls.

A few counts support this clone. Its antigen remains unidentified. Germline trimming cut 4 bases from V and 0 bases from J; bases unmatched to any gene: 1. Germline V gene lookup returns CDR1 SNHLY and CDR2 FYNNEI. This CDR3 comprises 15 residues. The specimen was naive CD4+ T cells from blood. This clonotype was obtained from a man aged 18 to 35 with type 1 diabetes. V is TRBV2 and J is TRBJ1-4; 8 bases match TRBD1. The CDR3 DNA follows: TGTGCCAGCAGTGGACAGGGGTCAACTAATGAAAAACTGTTTTTT. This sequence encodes CASSGQGSTNEKLFF.